In its sample, the clone carrying this TCR beta chain was seen a few times. Its antigen is still unknown. Trimming took off 5 bases at V and 9 bases at J, with 27 bases between the two ends. Germline lookup yields CDR1 SEHNR and CDR2 FQNEAQ (reference sequence). CDR3 length equals 17 residues. RNA was isolated and reverse transcribed to cDNA, the sequencing template. Here immunoSEQ multiplex PCR was the method, and the copy in TCRdb shows in-frame clones only, minus some. This sample has over 200,000 clones; around three fifths occur once, and the top ten carry approximately 0.5%. The source of the sample is a study of CD8+ T cells in alopecia areata. Broader study findings: In patients, TCRs were shared less clearly than in mice, and HLA may possibly be involved. Higher clonality was seen in lesional scalp than in normal scalp, especially in alopecia totalis/universalis.

The sequencing here drew on CD4+ T cells sorted from blood, taken at week 0. The source is a human donor with alopecia areata. The rearrangement joins TRBV7-9 to TRBJ2-3; D perhaps matches TRBD2 (7 bases). The CDR3 reads CASSPNIGGGPDGTQYF. As DNA, the CDR3 is TGTGCCAGCAGCCCGAACATAGGCGGGGGCCCCGACGGGACGCAGTATTTT.